One and the same sample provided the 28 T cell receptor beta chains below, sequenced in a study of regulatory T cells in long-lasting Graves disease. In building TCR beta libraries, iRepertoire HTBI primers were used together with Arm-PCR of CDR3 regions. TCRdb analysed the multiplex PCR reads with MiXCR anew, one entry per CDR3 protein. The sample records about 220,000 distinct CDR3 sequences, around 19% being singletons. This sample's time point: newly diagnosed GD, antithyroid drugs for less than 3 months. TCR sequences were obtained from RNA taken from PBMCs. These data were also reused for a study on T cells in Graves' hyperthyroidism and ophthalmopathy.

The sample here was peripheral blood mononuclear cells (PBMCs), taken at new diagnosis, from a patient treated with antithyroid drugs. The receptors originated from a woman aged 30 to 39 with Graves disease.

As to this clonotype: Just one base apart from a much larger clone, this may be a read error. This rearrangement joins TRBV20-1 to TRBJ2-1; no clear D. The germline CDR1 and CDR2 sequences are DFQATT and SNEGSKA (reference sequence). V lost 8 bases and J 2 bases, leaving 13 bases between the germline ends. CDR3 length equals 13 residues. CDR3 DNA sequence: TGCAGTTCCCAGATCCCTCCCTACAATGAGCAGTTCTTC. It yields the protein CSSQIPPYNEQFF.

This clonotype was detected a few times. This is likely an artifact of a read error, given a far larger clone one base away. V gene TRBV6-2 or TRBV6-3 combines with J gene TRBJ2-2; no firm D call. The CDR3 loop spans 14 amino acids. Germline-derived CDR1 and CDR2 are MNHEY and SVGEGT. CDR3 coding DNA: TGTGCCCGCAGAAGGACCACGAACACCGGGGAGCTGTTTTTT. It codes for CARRRTTNTGELFF.

This clonotype was seen at least ten times. The genes are TRBV6-1 and TRBJ2-5; D is unresolved. The CDR3 has 12 amino acids. V was shortened by 8 bases and J by 5 bases, with 12 bases between the two germline ends. Germline V gene data show CDR1 as MNHNS and CDR2 as SASEGT. This CDR3 is CASWAGIETQYF. DNA for the CDR3: TGTGCCAGCTGGGCAGGTATCGAGACCCAGTACTTC.

In the case of this clonotype: Lacking the conserved final phenylalanine or tryptophan, this CDR3 likely reflects a read error. V and J are TRBV11-1 and TRBJ2-3; D gene ambiguous. Germline CDR1 reads SGHAT; CDR2 reads FQDESV (reference sequence). CDR3 size: 11 residues. V was clipped by 1 base and J by 8 bases, with 4 bases between them. The CDR3 sequence is CASSLGGTQYS. The DNA for the CDR3 is TGTGCCAGCAGCTTAGGTGGTACGCAGTATTCT.

There are a few counts of this clonotype. A read error may produce the germline difference seen at one junction end. The V gene is TRBV7-8, the J gene TRBJ2-1, with 10 bases matching TRBD2. Looked up from germline, CDR1 is SGHVS and CDR2 is FQNEAQ. The CDR3 runs 15 residues. Written as DNA, the CDR3 is TGTGCCAGCAACATAGCGGGGGGCCCTAACAATAAGCAGTTCTTC. It is translated as CASNIAGGPNNKQFF.

The chain couples TRBV5-6 to TRBJ1-1, with TRBD1 matching over 7 bases. The CDR3 has 14 amino acids. The junction had 7 bases not matched to a gene; V was cut back by 5 bases and J by 3 bases. The germline gives CDR1 SGHDT, CDR2 YYEEEE. DNA of the CDR3: TGTGCCAGCAGTTCCGGACAGGTATACACTGAAGCTTTCTTT. Its translation: CASSSGQVYTEAFF. Together with reference TRBV5-6 and TRBJ1-1, the CDR3 gives the full variable domain: DAGVTQSPTHLIKTRGQQVTLRCSPKSGHDTVSWYQQALGQGPQFIFQYYEEEERQRGNFPDRFSGHQFPNYSSELNVNALLLGDSALYLCASSSGQVYTEAFFGQGTRLTVV.

This clonotype has only a few counts. This chain joins TRBV4-1 and TRBJ1-4, with D perhaps TRBD1 (5 bases). There are 13 residues in the CDR3. Germline CDR1 and CDR2: MGHRA and YSYEKL. V was clipped by 3 bases and J by 8 bases, with 10 bases between them. The CDR3 is CASSQGGDEKLFF. In nucleotides, the CDR3 is TGCGCCAGCAGCCAGGGGGGAGACGAAAAACTGTTTTTT.

This clonotype was observed many times. The chain recombines TRBV6-5 with TRBJ2-3; D perhaps matches TRBD2 (5 bases). V lost 5 bases, J lost 0 bases, and 12 bases lay in between. Per germline, CDR1 MNHEY and CDR2 SVGAGI. The CDR3 sequence is 15 residues long. CDR3 in DNA: TGTGCCAGCAGTCTACTCCGGGGTAGCACAGATACGCAGTATTTT. Amino acid sequence: CASSLLRGSTDTQYF.

To note about this clonotype: Given a much more abundant clone one base away, this may be a read error. The gene calls are TRBV20-1 and TRBJ2-1, with 9 bases aligning to TRBD2. Per germline, CDR1 DFQATT and CDR2 SNEGSKA (reference sequence). The CDR3 covers 17 residues. In nucleotides, the CDR3 is TGCAGTGCTTGCCCTATCGGAGCGGGGGGACCTCACAATGAGCATTTCTTC. Translating gives CSACPIGAGGPHNEHFF.

The rearrangement links TRBV2 to TRBJ2-3; D gene uncertain. Trimming removed 0 bases at V and 2 bases at J, with 3 bases between. This CDR3 comprises 13 residues. Germline assignment: CDR1 SNHLY and CDR2 FYNNEI. CDR3 region: CASSEAITDTQYF. The DNA for the CDR3 is TGTGCCAGCAGTGAAGCTATCACAGATACGCAGTATTTT.

This clonotype came up many times. This rearrangement joins TRBV5-5 to TRBJ2-1, with D possibly matching TRBD1 (6 bases). Germline V lookup: CDR1 SGHKS, CDR2 YYEKEE (reference sequence). Between the trimmed V and J ends, which lost 4 bases and 7 bases, there was a span of 9 bases. The CDR3 is made up of 12 amino acids. The CDR3 protein is CASSIRGNEQFF. CDR3 DNA: TGTGCCAGCAGCATTAGGGGGAATGAGCAGTTCTTC.

This clonotype was detected ten times or more. The rearrangement joins TRBV5-5 to TRBJ1-2, with 7 bases that match TRBD1. Germline V lookup: CDR1 SGHKS, CDR2 YYEKEE (reference sequence). The CDR3 sequence is 15 residues long. V gave up 4 bases and J gave up 4 bases; unmatched junction bases: 10. The CDR3 here is CASSLARDRSYGYTF. The CDR3 nucleotides are TGTGCCAGCAGCCTCGCCCGGGACAGAAGCTATGGCTACACCTTC.

Ten or more counts support this clonotype. The chain recombines TRBV27 with TRBJ2-3; D is uncertain. Germline V lookup: CDR1 MNHEY, CDR2 SMNVEV (reference sequence). This CDR3 is built from 13 residues. V lost 1 base and J 4 bases, leaving 6 bases between the germline ends. CDR3 nucleotides: TGTGCCAGCAGTTTATTCTTCCCAGATACGCAGTATTTT. Amino acids: CASSLFFPDTQYF.

This clonotype has a count of ten or more. This chain joins TRBV20-1 and TRBJ1-3; D unresolved. Germline CDR1 DFQATT, CDR2 SNEGSKA (reference sequence). This CDR3 has 11 residues. With 5 bases removed from V and 10 bases from J, the gap between germline ends came to 12 bases. CDR3 protein: CSALRSGTIYF. The CDR3 nucleotides read TGCAGTGCTCTACGCTCCGGAACCATATATTTT.

This clonotype showed up many times. The chain has TRBV12-3 or TRBV12-4 and TRBJ2-7; TRBD2 matches 12 bases. The trim removed 3 bases at V and 0 bases at J, leaving 9 bases unmatched. This CDR3 has 18 residues. In DNA form, the CDR3 reads TGTGCCAGCAGTTTCCGATGGACTAGCGGGGCAAGCTCCTACGAGCAGTACTTC. It codes for CASSFRWTSGASSYEQYF.

Comment on this clonotype: This could be a read error, since a much larger clone is one nucleotide away. The chain carries TRBV11-3 and TRBJ2-1; D is tentatively TRBD1 or TRBD2 (5 bases each). The CDR3 contains 17 residues. Germline V gene sequence: CDR1 SGHNT, CDR2 YENEEA. This CDR3 reads CASSLEGETLRHNEQLF. DNA of the CDR3: TGTGCCAGCAGCTTAGAAGGGGAGACACTCCGTCACAATGAGCAGCTCTTC. Complete variable domain (other parts from reference TRBV11-3 and TRBJ2-1): EAGVVQSPRYKIIEKKQPVAFWCNPISGHNTLYWYLQNLGQGPELLIRYENEEAVDDSQLPKDRFSAERLKGVDSTLKIQPAELGDSAVYLCASSLEGETLRHNEQLFGPGTRLTVL.

Worth noting for this clonotype: One base away lies a much larger clone, so this may be a sequencing read error. This chain uses TRBV18 with TRBJ1-3; D ambiguous. There are 15 residues in the CDR3. In germline, CDR1 is KGHSH, CDR2 LQKENI. Here the CDR3 DNA reads TGTGCCAGCCCACCATCCAGGACCTCTGGAAACACCATATATTTT. Its protein product is CASPPSRTSGNTIYF.

Ten or more counts support this clonotype. The chain uses TRBV5-1 and TRBJ2-6; D possibly corresponds to TRBD1 (5 bases). The germline gives CDR1 SGHRS, CDR2 YFSETQ. Trimming shortened V by 4 bases and J by 2 bases, and 10 bases separated the two germline ends. There are 15 residues in the CDR3. CDR3 nucleotide sequence: TGCGCCAGCAGCGGGGCAATGGCTGGGGCCAACGTCCTGACTTTC. It encodes CASSGAMAGANVLTF.

Ten or more counts support this clonotype. V is TRBV30 and J is TRBJ1-6; TRBD1 is a possible D gene (5 bases). The germline V gene encodes CDR1 GTSNPN and CDR2 SVGIG (reference sequence). This CDR3 has 12 residues. Trimming stripped 2 bases from V and 9 bases from J, with 8 bases between. For the CDR3, the DNA is TGTGCCTGGAGTCGGGACTCTTCACCCCTCCACTTT. The encoded protein is CAWSRDSSPLHF.

This clonotype showed up many times. The chain uses TRBV5-6 and TRBJ2-3; D is ambiguous. The CDR3 runs to 17 residues. The germline gives CDR1 SGHDT, CDR2 YYEEEE. V gave up 1 base and J gave up 0 bases, with 15 bases separating them. DNA of the CDR3: TGTGCCAGCAGCTTGCGGTTGGGCTCAACCAGCACAGATACGCAGTATTTT. It codes for CASSLRLGSTSTDTQYF.

The table lists this clonotype with many counts. This chain links TRBV28 with TRBJ1-2; the D is unclear. The ends were cut back, 4 bases at V and 3 bases at J, with 18 bases in the middle. CDR1 MDHEN and CDR2 SYDVKM come from the germline V gene. The CDR3 extends over 16 amino acids. CDR3 amino acids: CASSSLRGWGYYGYTF. For the CDR3, the DNA is TGTGCCAGCAGTTCCCTACGAGGGTGGGGATACTATGGCTACACCTTC.

There are many counts of this clonotype. This chain connects TRBV7-3 to TRBJ2-3; D remains ambiguous. Per germline, CDR1 SGHTA and CDR2 FQGTGA. CDR3 length: 16 residues. V was pared by 5 bases and J by 0 bases, with 15 bases between. CDR3 region: CASSLLEQNSTDTQYF. DNA of the CDR3: TGTGCCAGCAGCCTCCTAGAGCAGAATAGCACAGATACGCAGTATTTT.

This clonotype was seen many times. The chain links TRBV27 to TRBJ2-3, with TRBD2 matching 8 bases. V was clipped by 5 bases and J by 0 bases; unmatched bases: 10. CDR3 length equals 17 residues. Germline CDR1 reads MNHEY; CDR2 reads SMNVEV (reference sequence). In nucleotides, the CDR3 is TGTGCCAGCAGTACCGGGACTAGGATCCTTAGCACAGATACGCAGTATTTT. Protein product: CASSTGTRILSTDTQYF.

The chain couples TRBV5-1 to TRBJ2-7; weak D call: TRBD2 (5 bases). Germline loops: CDR1 SGHRS, CDR2 YFSETQ. V was shortened by 8 bases and J by 1 base, with 16 bases between the two germline ends. There are 14 residues in the CDR3. In DNA form, the CDR3 reads TGCGCCAGGACTACTAACCCGGGTTCCTACGAGCAGTACTTC. Protein: CARTTNPGSYEQYF.

The rearrangement uses TRBV5-5 and TRBJ2-5; 8 bases align to TRBD1. V lost 1 base, J lost 5 bases, and 10 bases stayed unmatched. This CDR3 contains 16 residues. CDR1 is SGHKS and CDR2 is YYEKEE in the germline V gene (reference sequence). Here the CDR3 reads CASSLKNRGAGETQYF. The CDR3 DNA reads as TGTGCCAGCAGCTTGAAGAACAGGGGGGCCGGGGAGACCCAGTACTTC.

This clonotype has at least ten counts. The chain joins TRBV13 to TRBJ1-2; no reliable D call. V lost 6 bases to trimming and J lost 0 bases, with 11 bases between them. CDR1 PRHDT and CDR2 FYEKMQ come from the germline V gene (reference sequence). This CDR3 contains 14 residues. The CDR3 loop reads CASRSLGTNYGYTF. DNA for the CDR3: TGTGCCAGCAGGTCACTAGGTACTAACTATGGCTACACCTTC.

This clonotype was picked up many times. The rearrangement uses TRBV20-1 and TRBJ2-7; the match to TRBD2 covers 9 bases. The CDR3 is made up of 15 amino acids. Per germline, CDR1 DFQATT and CDR2 SNEGSKA (reference sequence). V lost 2 bases to trimming and J lost 7 bases; unmatched junction nucleotides: 12. CDR3 DNA sequence: TGCAGTGCTAGATCTCCGGGACTAGCCCTTTTTGAGCAGTACTTC. Residues: CSARSPGLALFEQYF.

This clonotype occurred many times. The genes are TRBV28 and TRBJ1-1; D is undetermined. The CDR3 consists of 16 residues. With 2 bases removed from V and 5 bases from J, the gap between germline ends came to 18 bases. Germline assignment: CDR1 MDHEN and CDR2 SYDVKM. In DNA, the CDR3 is TGTGCCAGCAGTTTAGTACCCCTTTCAGTCGGGACTGAAGCTTTCTTT. Translated, it gives CASSLVPLSVGTEAFF.